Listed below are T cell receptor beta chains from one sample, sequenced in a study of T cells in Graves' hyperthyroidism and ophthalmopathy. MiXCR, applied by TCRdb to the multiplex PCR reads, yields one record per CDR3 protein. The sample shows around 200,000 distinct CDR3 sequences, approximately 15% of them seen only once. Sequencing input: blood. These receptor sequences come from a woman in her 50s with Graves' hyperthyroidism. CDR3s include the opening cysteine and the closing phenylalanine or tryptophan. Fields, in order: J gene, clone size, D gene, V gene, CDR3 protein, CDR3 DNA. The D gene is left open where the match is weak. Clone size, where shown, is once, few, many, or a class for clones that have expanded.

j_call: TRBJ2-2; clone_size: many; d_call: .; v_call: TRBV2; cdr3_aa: CASSRWGLNSPYYTGELFF; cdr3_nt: TGTGCCAGCTCCCGGTGGGGGCTGAACTCTCCTTATTACACCGGGGAGCTGTTTTTT
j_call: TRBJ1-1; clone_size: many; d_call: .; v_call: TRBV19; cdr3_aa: CASSIGGGETEAFF; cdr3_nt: TGTGCCAGTAGTATAGGAGGGGGTGAAACTGAAGCTTTCTTT
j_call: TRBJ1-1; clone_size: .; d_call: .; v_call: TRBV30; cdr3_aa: CAWIHRGRHPNTEAFF; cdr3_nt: TGTGCCTGGATTCACCGGGGCAGGCATCCGAACACTGAAGCTTTCTTT
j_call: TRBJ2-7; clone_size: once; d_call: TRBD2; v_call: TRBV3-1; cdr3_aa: CASSQAAGRFYEQYF; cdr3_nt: TGTGCCAGCAGCCAAGCGGCCGGGAGGTTCTACGAGCAGTACTTC
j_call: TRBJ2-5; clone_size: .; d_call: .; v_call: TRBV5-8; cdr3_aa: CASSLGDLGETQYF; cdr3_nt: TGTGCCAGCAGCTTAGGAGACCTGGGAGAGACCCAGTACTTC
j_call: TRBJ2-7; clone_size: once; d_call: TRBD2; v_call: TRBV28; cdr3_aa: CASSSRGGGVTETSGRPPYGQYF; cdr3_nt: TGTGCCAGCAGCTCCAGGGGAGGGGGAGTAACGGAGACTAGCGGGAGGCCTCCATACGGGCAGTACTTC
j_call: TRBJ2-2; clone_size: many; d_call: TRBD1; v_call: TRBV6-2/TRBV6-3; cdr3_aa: CASTEYGQAQISNTGELFF; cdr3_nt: TGTGCCAGCACCGAATACGGACAGGCCCAGATATCGAACACCGGGGAGCTGTTTTTT
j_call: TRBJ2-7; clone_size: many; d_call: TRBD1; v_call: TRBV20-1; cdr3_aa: CSARTGGHEGGPHEQYF; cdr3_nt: TGCAGTGCTAGGACAGGGGGTCATGAGGGGGGGCCCCACGAGCAGTACTTC
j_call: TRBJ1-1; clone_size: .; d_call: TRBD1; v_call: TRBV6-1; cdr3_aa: CASKGDSIETRTEAFF; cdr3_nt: TGTGCCAGCAAGGGGGACAGTATTGAAACAAGGACTGAAGCTTTCTTT
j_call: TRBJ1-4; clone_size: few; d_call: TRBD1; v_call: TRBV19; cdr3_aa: CASSIRDSRLEKLFF; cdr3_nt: TGTGCCAGTAGTATAAGGGACAGCAGATTAGAAAAACTGTTTTTT
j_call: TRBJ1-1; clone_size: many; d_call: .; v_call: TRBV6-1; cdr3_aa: CASSSGPSAEAFF; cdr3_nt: TGTGCCAGCAGTTCGGGGCCGAGCGCTGAAGCTTTCTTT
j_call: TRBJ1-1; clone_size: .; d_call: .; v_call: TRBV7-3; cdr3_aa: CASSYAVGGGRTEAFF; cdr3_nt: TGTGCCAGCAGCTATGCCGTAGGGGGAGGGAGGACTGAAGCTTTCTTT
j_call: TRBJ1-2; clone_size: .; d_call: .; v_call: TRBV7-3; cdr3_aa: CASSLTGTTDYGYTF; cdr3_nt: TGTGCCAGCAGCTTAACGGGCACCACGGACTATGGCTACACCTTC
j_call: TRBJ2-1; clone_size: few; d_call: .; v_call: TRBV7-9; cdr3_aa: CASSPRMSSYNEQFF; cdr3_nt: TGTGCCAGCAGCCCCCGGATGAGCTCCTACAATGAGCAGTTCTTC
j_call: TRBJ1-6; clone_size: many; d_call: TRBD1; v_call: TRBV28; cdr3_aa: CASSSMAGGSYNSPLHF; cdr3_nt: TGTGCCAGCAGTTCAATGGCAGGGGGCTCCTATAATTCACCCCTCCACTTT
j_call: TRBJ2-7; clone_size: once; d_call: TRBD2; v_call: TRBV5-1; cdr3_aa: CASSLSSGGPYEQYF; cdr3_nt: TGCGCCAGCAGCTTGTCGTCGGGAGGGCCGTACGAGCAGTACTTC
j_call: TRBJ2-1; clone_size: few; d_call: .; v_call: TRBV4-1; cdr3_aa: CASSQEQGIGVSEQFF; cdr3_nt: TGCGCCAGCAGCCAAGAGCAGGGCATAGGGGTAAGTGAGCAGTTCTTC
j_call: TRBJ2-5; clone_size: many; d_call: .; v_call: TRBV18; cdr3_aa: CASSPDETQYF; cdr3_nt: TGTGCCAGCTCACCTGACGAGACCCAGTACTTC
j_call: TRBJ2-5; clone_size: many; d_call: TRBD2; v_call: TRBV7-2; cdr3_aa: CASRSSRLAGGGETQYF; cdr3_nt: TGTGCCAGCAGGTCCTCCCGGCTAGCGGGGGGGGGGGAGACCCAGTACTTC
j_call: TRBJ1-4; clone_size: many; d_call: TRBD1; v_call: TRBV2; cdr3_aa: CASRRQGATNEKLFF; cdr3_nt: TGTGCCAGCAGAAGACAGGGTGCAACTAATGAAAAACTGTTTTTT
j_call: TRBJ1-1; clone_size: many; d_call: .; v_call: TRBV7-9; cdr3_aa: CASSVGERTLGAFF; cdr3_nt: TGTGCCAGCAGCGTGGGGGAGCGGACCCTTGGGGCTTTCTTT
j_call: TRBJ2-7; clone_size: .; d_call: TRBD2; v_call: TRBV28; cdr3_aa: CASSWTSGAVGYEQYF; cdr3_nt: TGTGCCAGCAGTTGGACTAGCGGGGCGGTTGGGTACGAGCAGTACTTC
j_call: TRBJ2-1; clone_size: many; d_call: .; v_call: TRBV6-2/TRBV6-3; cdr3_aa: CASSYRSPYNEQFF; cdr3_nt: TGTGCCAGCAGTTACAGGTCTCCCTACAATGAGCAGTTCTTC
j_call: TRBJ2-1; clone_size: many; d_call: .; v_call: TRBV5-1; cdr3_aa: CASSLIKGNEQFF; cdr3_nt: TGCGCCAGCAGCTTGATTAAGGGCAATGAGCAGTTCTTC
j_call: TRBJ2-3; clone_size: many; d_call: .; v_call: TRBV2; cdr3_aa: CATSTGSSGDTDTQYF; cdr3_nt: TGTGCCACCTCGACCGGGAGTAGCGGTGACACAGATACGCAGTATTTT
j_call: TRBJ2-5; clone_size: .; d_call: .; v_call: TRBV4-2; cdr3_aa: CASSQGPLRGETQYF; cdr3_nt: TGTGCCAGCAGCCAAGGGCCCCTCCGCGGGGAGACCCAGTACTTC
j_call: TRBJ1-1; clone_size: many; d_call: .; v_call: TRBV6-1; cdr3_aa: CASTSTRGGTEAFF; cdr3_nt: TGTGCCAGCACCTCGACCCGAGGGGGCACTGAAGCTTTCTTT
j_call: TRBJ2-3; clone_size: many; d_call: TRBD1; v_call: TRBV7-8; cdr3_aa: CASSPRQGGTTDTQYF; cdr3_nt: TGTGCCAGCAGCCCTCGACAGGGGGGGACCACAGATACGCAGTATTTT
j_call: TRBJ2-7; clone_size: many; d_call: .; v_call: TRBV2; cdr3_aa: CASSRLITSYEQYF; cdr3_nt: TGTGCCAGCAGTAGGCTCATTACTTCCTACGAGCAGTACTTC
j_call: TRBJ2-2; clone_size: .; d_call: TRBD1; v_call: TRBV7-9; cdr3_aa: CASRWTGGPAGELFF; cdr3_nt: TGTGCCAGCAGGTGGACAGGGGGCCCGGCCGGGGAGCTGTTTTTT
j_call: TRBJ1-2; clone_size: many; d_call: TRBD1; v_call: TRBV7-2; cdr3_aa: CASSLATRAGTAHPYTF; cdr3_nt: TGTGCCAGCAGCTTAGCCACACGTGCGGGGACAGCTCATCCCTACACCTTC
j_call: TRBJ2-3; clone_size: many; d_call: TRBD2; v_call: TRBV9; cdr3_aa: CASSEGTSATDTQYF; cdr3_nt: TGTGCCAGCAGCGAGGGGACTAGCGCCACAGATACGCAGTATTTT
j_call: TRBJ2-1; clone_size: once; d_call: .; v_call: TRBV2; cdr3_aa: CASSEQGPSSEQFF; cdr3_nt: TGTGCCAGCAGTGAACAGGGCCCGTCGTCTGAGCAGTTCTTC
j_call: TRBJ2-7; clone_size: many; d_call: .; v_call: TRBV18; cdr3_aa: CASSPDLNEQYF; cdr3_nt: TGTGCCAGCTCACCGGACCTAAACGAGCAGTACTTC
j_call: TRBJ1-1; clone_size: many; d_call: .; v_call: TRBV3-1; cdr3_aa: CASSPWGSNTEAFF; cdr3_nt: TGTGCCAGCAGCCCTTGGGGGTCGAACACTGAAGCTTTCTTT
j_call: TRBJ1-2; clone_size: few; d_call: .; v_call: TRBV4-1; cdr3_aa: CASSQPRAAHYGYTF; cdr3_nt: TGCGCCAGCAGCCAACCTCGGGCGGCCCACTATGGCTACACCTTC
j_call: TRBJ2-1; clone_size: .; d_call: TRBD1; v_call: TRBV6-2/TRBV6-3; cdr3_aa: CASSYPRQGNNEQFF; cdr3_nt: TGTGCCAGCAGTTACCCCCGACAGGGAAACAATGAGCAGTTCTTC
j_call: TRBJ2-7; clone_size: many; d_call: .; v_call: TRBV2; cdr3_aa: CASSEVNTGEQYF; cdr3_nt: TGTGCCAGCAGTGAAGTGAACACGGGCGAGCAGTACTTC
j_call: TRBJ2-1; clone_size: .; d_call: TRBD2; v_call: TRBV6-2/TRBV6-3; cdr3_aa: CASSRLAGAPYNEQFF; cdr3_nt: TGTGCCAGCAGTCGACTAGCGGGGGCGCCCTACAATGAGCAGTTCTTC
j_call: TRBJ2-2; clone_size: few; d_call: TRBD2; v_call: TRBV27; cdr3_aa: CASSLLLAGGGTGELFF; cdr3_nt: TGTGCCAGCAGTTTGCTACTAGCGGGGGGAGGGACCGGGGAGCTGTTTTTT
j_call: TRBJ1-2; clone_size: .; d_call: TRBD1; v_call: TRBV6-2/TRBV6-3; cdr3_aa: CASSYQGGRVGYTF; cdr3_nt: TGTGCCAGCAGTTACCAGGGGGGACGGGTCGGCTACACCTTC